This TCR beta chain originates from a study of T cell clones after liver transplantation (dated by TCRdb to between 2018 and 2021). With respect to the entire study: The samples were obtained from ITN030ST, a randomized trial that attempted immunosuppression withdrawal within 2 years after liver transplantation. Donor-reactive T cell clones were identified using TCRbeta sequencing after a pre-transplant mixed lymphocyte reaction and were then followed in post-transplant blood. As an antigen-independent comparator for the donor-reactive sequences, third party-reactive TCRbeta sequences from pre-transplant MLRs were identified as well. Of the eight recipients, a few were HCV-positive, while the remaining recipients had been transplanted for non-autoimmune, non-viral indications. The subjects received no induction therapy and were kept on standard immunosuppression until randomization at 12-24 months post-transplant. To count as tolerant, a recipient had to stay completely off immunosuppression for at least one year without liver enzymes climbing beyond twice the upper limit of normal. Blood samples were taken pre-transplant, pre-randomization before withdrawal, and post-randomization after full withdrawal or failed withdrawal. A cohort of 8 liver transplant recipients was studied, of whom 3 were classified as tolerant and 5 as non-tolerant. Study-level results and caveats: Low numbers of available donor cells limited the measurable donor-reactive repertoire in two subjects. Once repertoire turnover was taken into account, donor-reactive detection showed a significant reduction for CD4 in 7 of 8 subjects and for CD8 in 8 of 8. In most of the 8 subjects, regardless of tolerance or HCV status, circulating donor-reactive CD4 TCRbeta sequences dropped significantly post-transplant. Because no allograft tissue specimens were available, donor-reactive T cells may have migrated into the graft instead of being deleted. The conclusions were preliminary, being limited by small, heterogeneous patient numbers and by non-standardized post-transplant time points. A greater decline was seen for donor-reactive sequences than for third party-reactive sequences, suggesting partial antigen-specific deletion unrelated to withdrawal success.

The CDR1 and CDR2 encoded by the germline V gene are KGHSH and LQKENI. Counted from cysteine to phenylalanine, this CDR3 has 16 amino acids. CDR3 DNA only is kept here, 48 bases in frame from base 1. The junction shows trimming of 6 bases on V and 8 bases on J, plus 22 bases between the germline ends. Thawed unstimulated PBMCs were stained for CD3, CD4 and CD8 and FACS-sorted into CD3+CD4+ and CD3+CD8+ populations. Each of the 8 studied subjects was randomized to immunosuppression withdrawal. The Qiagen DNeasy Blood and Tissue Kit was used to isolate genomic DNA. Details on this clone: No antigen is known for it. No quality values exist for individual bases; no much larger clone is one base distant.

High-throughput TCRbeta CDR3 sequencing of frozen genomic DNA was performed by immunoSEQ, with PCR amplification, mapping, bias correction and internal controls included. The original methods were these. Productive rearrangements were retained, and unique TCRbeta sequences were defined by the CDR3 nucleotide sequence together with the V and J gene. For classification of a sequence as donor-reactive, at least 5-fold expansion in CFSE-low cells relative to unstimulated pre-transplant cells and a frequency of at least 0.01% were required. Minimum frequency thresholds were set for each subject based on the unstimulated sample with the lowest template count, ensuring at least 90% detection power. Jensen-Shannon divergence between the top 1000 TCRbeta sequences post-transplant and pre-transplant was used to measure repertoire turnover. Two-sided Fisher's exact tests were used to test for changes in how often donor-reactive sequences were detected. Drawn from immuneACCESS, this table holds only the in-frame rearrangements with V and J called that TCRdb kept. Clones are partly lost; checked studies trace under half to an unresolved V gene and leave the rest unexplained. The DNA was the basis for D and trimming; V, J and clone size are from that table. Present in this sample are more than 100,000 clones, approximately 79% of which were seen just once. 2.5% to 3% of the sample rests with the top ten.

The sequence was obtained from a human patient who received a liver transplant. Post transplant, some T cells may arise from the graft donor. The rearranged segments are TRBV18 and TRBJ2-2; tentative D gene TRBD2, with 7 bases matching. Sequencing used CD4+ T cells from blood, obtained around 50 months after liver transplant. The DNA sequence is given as TGTGCCAGCTCGTCAGGGGCGGGAGCCCGAGTAGGGGAGCTGTTTTTT. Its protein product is CASSSGAGARVGELFF.